One sample yielded the 25 T cell receptor beta chains listed below, sequenced in a study of early stage breast cancer tumors. Using immunoSEQ multiplex PCR, the repertoire was profiled, and TCRdb retains in-frame clones only, with some absent. The repertoire holds around 11,000 clones, with about 81% as singletons. Sequences were obtained from breast tumor tissue. Receptor source: a person aged 70 to 85 with breast cancer.

The genes are TRBV7-6 and TRBJ1-2; 7 positions match TRBD1. The CDR3 extends over 14 amino acids. Per germline, CDR1 SGHVS and CDR2 FNYEAQ. V gave up 5 bases and J gave up 2 bases; unmatched junction bases: 5. The DNA of the CDR3 is TGTGCCAGCAGCCCAGACAGGGCCAACTATGGCTACACCTTC. Encoded protein: CASSPDRANYGYTF.

The J gene is TRBJ2-1, the V gene TRBV9; no clear D gene. This CDR3 contains 13 residues. The germline V gene encodes CDR1 SGDLS and CDR2 YYNGEE. V was trimmed by 3 bases and J by 4 bases, leaving 8 bases between them. The chain's CDR3 is CASSAQDYNEQFF. In DNA, the CDR3 is TGTGCCAGCAGCGCGCAGGATTACAATGAGCAGTTCTTC.

J is TRBJ1-1 and V is TRBV6-1; tentative D call: TRBD1 (6 bases). V lost 4 bases to trimming and J lost 1 base, with 10 bases between them. CDR3 length equals 14 residues. CDR1 MNHNS and CDR2 SASEGT come from the germline V gene. Here the CDR3 reads CASSVPDRNTEAFF. CDR3 nucleotides: TGTGCCAGCAGTGTACCGGACAGGAACACTGAAGCTTTCTTT.

The V gene is TRBV7-3, the J gene TRBJ2-3; 7 bases fit TRBD2. V shed 3 bases, J shed 4 bases, and the junction held 13 bases outside the gene matches. The CDR3 is 17 residues long. CDR1 and CDR2 from the germline V gene are SGHTA and FQGTGA. In DNA form, the CDR3 reads TGTGCCAGCAGCTTGGTGGGTCGGGAGGTAGGACCAGATACGCAGTATTTT. Its translation: CASSLVGREVGPDTQYF. Supplemented by reference TRBV7-3 and TRBJ2-3, the full variable domain reads GAGVSQTPSNKVTEKGKYVELRCDPISGHTALYWYRQSLGQGPEFLIYFQGTGAADDSGLPNDRFFAVRPEGSVSTLKIQRTERGDSAVYLCASSLVGREVGPDTQYFGPGTRLTVL.

There are a few counts of this clone. V is TRBV6-6 and J is TRBJ2-2; 8 bases match TRBD1. The CDR3 is 15 amino acids. Germline loops: CDR1 MNHNY, CDR2 SVGAGI (reference sequence). V lost 6 bases, J lost 0 bases, and 3 bases stayed unmatched. CDR3 in DNA: TGTGCCAGCAGGGCAGGGGGCGCGAACACCGGGGAGCTGTTTTTT. This sequence encodes CASRAGGANTGELFF.

The chain is built from TRBV5-1 and TRBJ2-2, with 7 bases fitting TRBD1. This CDR3 is 17 amino acids long. Germline V gene lookup returns CDR1 SGHRS and CDR2 YFSETQ. V lost 2 bases and J lost 4; bases outside the gene matches: 11. The CDR3 sequence is CASSFQATGTSTGELFF. The CDR3 coding sequence is TGCGCCAGCAGCTTTCAGGCGACAGGGACCTCCACCGGGGAGCTGTTTTTT.

This clone was seen only a few times. The rearrangement uses TRBV25-1 and TRBJ1-2; no clear D. V was shortened by 8 bases and J by 2 bases, with 6 bases between the two germline ends. The CDR3 contains 11 residues. Germline CDR1 is MGHDK and CDR2 is SYGVNS. The CDR3 DNA is TGTGCCAGCGGTCGGAACTATGGCTACACCTTC. Protein sequence: CASGRNYGYTF.

The chain carries TRBV5-4 and TRBJ1-2; 8 bases match TRBD1. CDR3 size: 14 residues. Germline V lookup: CDR1 SGHNT, CDR2 YYREEE (reference sequence). The V gene end was trimmed by 0 bases and the J gene end by 3 bases; junction bases not matched to a gene: 1. The CDR3 coding sequence is TGTGCCAGCAGCTTGGAGACAGGGGACTATGGCTACACCTTC. Protein: CASSLETGDYGYTF.

This clone was counted once. The chain is built from TRBV7-2 and TRBJ2-7, with TRBD1 as a possible D gene (7 bases). The CDR3 has 13 residues. V lost 6 bases and J lost 4, with 13 bases in between. Per germline, CDR1 SGHTA and CDR2 FQGNSA. The CDR3 DNA is TGTGCCAGCAGGATGACAGGGACTTACGAGCAGTACTTC. Protein: CASRMTGTYEQYF.

V gene TRBV7-2 combines with J gene TRBJ1-1; 8 bases align to TRBD1. This CDR3 is built from 14 residues. Trimming cost V 7 bases and J 3 bases; bases outside gene matches: 7. CDR1 and CDR2 (germline): SGHTA, FQGNSA. The CDR3 coding sequence is TGTGCCAGCACCCCCGGACAGGGTGACACTGAAGCTTTCTTT. Translation: CASTPGQGDTEAFF.

This chain connects TRBV7-9 to TRBJ1-5, with a weak D call TRBD1 (5 bases). The ends were cut back, 5 bases at V and 0 bases at J, with 11 bases in the middle. The germline CDR1 and CDR2 sequences are SEHNR and FQNEAQ (reference sequence). The CDR3 length is 15 residues. The CDR3 bases are TGTGCCAGCAGCATCCAGGGAACTAGCAATCAGCCCCAGCATTTT. The encoded protein is CASSIQGTSNQPQHF.

The chain has TRBV5-1 and TRBJ2-7, with TRBD1 matching over 7 bases. This CDR3 contains 14 residues. The germline V gene encodes CDR1 SGHRS and CDR2 YFSETQ. Germline trimming cut 2 bases from V and 5 bases from J; bases unmatched to any gene: 7. The CDR3 protein is CASSFRQGVNEQYF. As DNA, the CDR3 is TGCGCCAGCAGCTTCAGGCAGGGGGTAAACGAGCAGTACTTC.

This chain connects TRBV7-6 to TRBJ2-5; TRBD2 aligns across 7 bases. Germline V gene data show CDR1 as SGHVS and CDR2 as FNYEAQ. Germline trimming cut 2 bases from V and 2 bases from J; bases unmatched to any gene: 5. This CDR3 has 15 amino acids. In DNA form, the CDR3 reads TGTGCCAGCAGCTTACGAGCGGGGTATCAAGAGACCCAGTACTTC. The encoded protein is CASSLRAGYQETQYF.

The chain joins TRBV4-1 to TRBJ1-5; 8 bases map to TRBD1. V was clipped by 6 bases and J by 7 bases; unmatched bases: 14. This CDR3 is 16 amino acids long. Per germline, CDR1 MGHRA and CDR2 YSYEKL. The CDR3 sequence is CASSVTWQGARQPQHF. The CDR3 region has the DNA TGCGCCAGCAGTGTTACTTGGCAGGGGGCTCGGCAGCCCCAGCATTTT.

The chain couples TRBV10-3 to TRBJ1-2; 12 nucleotides agree with TRBD1. V shed 4 bases, J shed 4 bases, and the junction held 4 bases outside the gene matches. The germline gives CDR1 ENHRY, CDR2 SYGVKD. This CDR3 contains 15 residues. CDR3 sequence reads: CAISAGTGGVYGYTF. CDR3 coding DNA: TGTGCCATCAGTGCCGGGACAGGGGGCGTCTATGGCTACACCTTC.

J is TRBJ2-3 and V is TRBV29-1; 9 positions agree with TRBD2. CDR1 is SQVTM and CDR2 is ANQGSEA in the germline V gene. This CDR3 has 17 residues. With 4 bases clipped from V and 0 bases from J, the junction kept 11 bases outside the gene matches. The CDR3 spells CSVGASGTKGSTDTQYF. DNA for the CDR3: TGCAGCGTTGGGGCTAGCGGGACCAAGGGGAGCACAGATACGCAGTATTTT.

The V call is TRBV5-4, the J call TRBJ2-1; D call uncertain. CDR1 and CDR2 (germline): SGHNT, YYREEE (reference sequence). The length of the CDR3 is 15 residues. Between the trimmed V and J ends, which lost 4 bases and 9 bases, there was a span of 20 bases. This chain's CDR3 is CASSPRASPGSEQFF. The CDR3 region has the DNA TGTGCCAGCAGCCCCCGAGCCAGCCCGGGTTCTGAGCAGTTCTTC.

This chain uses TRBV5-4 with TRBJ1-1; possible D gene TRBD1, 6 bases. In germline, CDR1 is SGHNT, CDR2 YYREEE (reference sequence). Trimming shortened V by 4 bases and J by 4 bases, and 14 bases separated the two germline ends. This CDR3 region has 14 residues. This chain's CDR3 is CASSGGAGVTEAFF. In DNA form, the CDR3 reads TGTGCCAGCAGCGGGGGGGCAGGGGTCACTGAAGCTTTCTTT. Looking up the rest from reference TRBV5-4 and TRBJ1-1 gives the full variable domain: ETGVTQSPTHLIKTRGQQVTLRCSSQSGHNTVSWYQQALGQGPQFIFQYYREEENGRGNFPPRFSGLQFPNYSSELNVNALELDDSALYLCASSGGAGVTEAFFGQGTRLTVV.

For this clone: The junction does not match germline at one end; this may be a read error. V is TRBV10-3 and J is TRBJ2-7, with D possibly being TRBD2 (5 bases). Germline V gives CDR1 ENHRY, CDR2 SYGVKD. The CDR3 loop spans 13 amino acids. The CDR3: CATGVGGSSEQYF. The CDR3 DNA sequence: TGTGCCACCGGGGTAGGTGGGTCCTCCGAGCAGTACTTC.

CDR3 residues: CASTGGSGGYEQYF. In DNA, the CDR3 is TGTGCCAGCACCGGAGGGAGCGGGGGCTACGAGCAGTACTTC. The gene calls are TRBV2 and TRBJ2-7, with TRBD2 matching 8 bases. Germline V gene lookup returns CDR1 SNHLY and CDR2 FYNNEI. This CDR3 region has 14 residues. Losses at the gene ends were 7 bases for V and 3 bases for J; bases not matched to a gene: 8. The variable domain in full, with the rest retrieved from reference TRBV2 and TRBJ2-7, is EPEVTQTPSHQVTQMGQEVILRCVPISNHLYFYWYRQILGQKVEFLVSFYNNEISEKSEIFDDQFSVERPDGSNFTLKIRSTKLEDSAMYFCASTGGSGGYEQYFGPGTRLTVT.

The gene calls are TRBV5-1 and TRBJ2-1; D might be TRBD2 (5 bases). There are 13 residues in the CDR3. V was cut by 4 bases and J by 6 bases, with 11 bases left in between. Germline V lookup: CDR1 SGHRS, CDR2 YFSETQ. CDR3 protein: CASSPAGGNEQFF. DNA of the CDR3: TGCGCCAGCAGCCCGGCGGGCGGCAATGAGCAGTTCTTC.

This clone showed up just a few times. CDR3 in DNA: TGTGCCAGCAGGGAACTAGCGGGAAGGGATGAGCAGTTCTTC. It specifies CASRELAGRDEQFF. J is TRBJ2-1 and V is TRBV6-5; 10 bases map to TRBD2. Germline CDR1 and CDR2: MNHEY and SVGAGI. Unmatched junction bases numbered 7, after V lost 6 bases and J lost 8 bases. This CDR3 region has 14 residues.

This rearrangement joins TRBV28 to TRBJ1-4, with 9 bases identical to TRBD1. V was clipped by 5 bases and J by 5 bases; unmatched bases: 3. The germline V gene has CDR1 MDHEN and CDR2 SYDVKM. The CDR3 length is 14 residues. The CDR3 is CASSRTGENEKLFF. CDR3 DNA: TGTGCCAGCAGTAGGACAGGGGAAAATGAAAAACTGTTTTTT.

The chain employs TRBV11-1 and TRBJ2-1, with TRBD1 identical over 9 bases. Germline CDR1 and CDR2: SGHAT and FQDESV (reference sequence). CDR3 size: 17 residues. Trimming cost V 5 bases and J 2 bases; bases outside gene matches: 10. The DNA for the CDR3 is TGTGCCAGCAGCCTATCCGGGGGACAGGGTCCCTACAATGAGCAGTTCTTC. This encodes CASSLSGGQGPYNEQFF.

The V call is TRBV6-6, the J call TRBJ2-4; TRBD1 aligns across 7 bases. This CDR3 region has 14 residues. The germline gives CDR1 MNHNY, CDR2 SVGAGI (reference sequence). The trim removed 5 bases at V and 5 bases at J, leaving 6 bases unmatched. The CDR3 loop reads CASSPPTGQNIQYF. DNA for the CDR3: TGTGCCAGCAGTCCCCCGACAGGGCAAAACATTCAGTACTTC.